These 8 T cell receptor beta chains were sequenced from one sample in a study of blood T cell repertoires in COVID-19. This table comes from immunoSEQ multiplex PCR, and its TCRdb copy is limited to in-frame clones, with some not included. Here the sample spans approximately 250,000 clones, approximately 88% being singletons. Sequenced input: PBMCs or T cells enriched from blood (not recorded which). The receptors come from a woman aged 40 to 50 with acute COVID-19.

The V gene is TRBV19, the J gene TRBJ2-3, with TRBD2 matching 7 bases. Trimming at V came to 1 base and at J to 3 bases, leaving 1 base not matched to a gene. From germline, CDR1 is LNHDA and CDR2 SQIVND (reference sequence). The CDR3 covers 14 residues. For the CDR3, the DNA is TGTGCCAGTAGTATAGGAGCGGGGACAGATACGCAGTATTTT. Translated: CASSIGAGTDTQYF.

CDR3 coding DNA: TGCGCCAGCAGCTCGAGGCTAGCGACTAGCACAGATACGCAGTATTTT. This translates into CASSSRLATSTDTQYF. The chain employs TRBV5-1 and TRBJ2-3, with D possibly TRBD2 on 6 matching bases. This CDR3 contains 16 residues. The V gene lost 3 bases and the J gene lost 0 bases, with 14 bases spanning the gap. Looked up from germline, CDR1 is SGHRS and CDR2 is YFSETQ.

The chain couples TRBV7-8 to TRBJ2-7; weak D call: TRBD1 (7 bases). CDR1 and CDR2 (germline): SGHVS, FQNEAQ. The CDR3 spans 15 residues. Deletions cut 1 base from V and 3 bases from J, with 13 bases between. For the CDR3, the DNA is TGTGCCAGCAGCTTAGGGAGGGGGCGCGGCTACGAGCAGTACGTC. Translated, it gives CASSLGRGRGYEQYV.

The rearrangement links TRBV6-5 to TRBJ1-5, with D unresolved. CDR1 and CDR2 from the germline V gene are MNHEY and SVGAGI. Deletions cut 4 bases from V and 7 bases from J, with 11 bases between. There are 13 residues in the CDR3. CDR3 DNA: TGTGCCAGCAGTTTCCGCGGTGGCCAGCCCCAGCATTTT. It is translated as CASSFRGGQPQHF.

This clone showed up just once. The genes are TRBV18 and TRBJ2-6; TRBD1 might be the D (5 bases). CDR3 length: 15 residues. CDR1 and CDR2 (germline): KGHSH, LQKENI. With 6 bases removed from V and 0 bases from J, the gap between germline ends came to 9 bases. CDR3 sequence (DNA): TGTGCCAGCTCCCAGGGCGACTCTGGGGCCAACGTCCTGACTTTC. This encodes CASSQGDSGANVLTF.

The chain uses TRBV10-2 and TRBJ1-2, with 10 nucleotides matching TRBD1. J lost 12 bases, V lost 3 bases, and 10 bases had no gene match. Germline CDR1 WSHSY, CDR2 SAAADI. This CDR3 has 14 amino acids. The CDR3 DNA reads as TGCGCCAGCAGTGACCTCCTCGGGACAGGGGAGGACACCTTC. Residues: CASSDLLGTGEDTF.

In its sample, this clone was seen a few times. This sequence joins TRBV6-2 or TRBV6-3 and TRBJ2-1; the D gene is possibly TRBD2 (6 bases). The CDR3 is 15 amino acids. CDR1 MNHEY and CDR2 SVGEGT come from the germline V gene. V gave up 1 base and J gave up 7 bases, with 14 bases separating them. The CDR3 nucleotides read TGTGCCAGCAGTTACTGGCGGGACCCGGCAAATGAGCAGTTCTTC. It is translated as CASSYWRDPANEQFF.

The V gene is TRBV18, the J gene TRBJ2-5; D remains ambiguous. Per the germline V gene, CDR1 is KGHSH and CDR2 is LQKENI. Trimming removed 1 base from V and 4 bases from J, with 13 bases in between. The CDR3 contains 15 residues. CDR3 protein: CASSPQQQEAETQYF. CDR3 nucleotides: TGTGCCAGCTCACCACAGCAACAAGAGGCAGAGACCCAGTACTTC.